The entry below gives a single T cell receptor beta chain sequence along with its context. This clonotype has ten or more counts. Its antigen target is currently unknown. No quality values exist for individual bases; no much larger clone is one base distant. In the paper's terms, the treatment or condition label means: live attenuated yellow fever vaccine strain. A standard Ficoll-Paque protocol was used to isolate PBMCs from peripheral blood. CD4 and CD8 T-cell fractions were isolated with Dynabeads CD4 and CD8 positive selection kits. TriZol was used to extract RNA from bulk PBMCs, CD4 and CD8 fractions, and dextramer-positive and dextramer-negative fractions. From cysteine to phenylalanine, the CDR3 is 12 amino acids long. The retained sequence is limited to the CDR3, 36 bases, with the frame set at the first base. Trimming takes 5 bases off V and 14 bases off J; junction bases not matched to a gene: 9.

TCR cDNA was synthesized by 5'RACE template switching, which introduced a universal primer site and unique molecular identifiers. Priming for cDNA synthesis came from both the TCR alpha and TCR beta constant segments. Two PCR steps were used to amplify libraries, with sample barcodes and sequencing adapters being added in the second step. Libraries were sequenced on Illumina HiSeq 2500 (2x100 bp) or NovaSeq (2x150 bp). In the original analysis: MIGEC was used to demultiplex reads and collapse the reads into UMI consensus sequences, and MiXCR was used for V(D)J alignment. Using edgeR on replicate PBMC samples, clonotypes were called vaccine-responding if FDR was below 0.01 and the log2 fold change was above 5 up to day 15. Bulk clonotypes were assigned CD4 or CD8 identity according to which sequenced CD4 or CD8 repertoire held them at higher abundance. The raw public reads went through TCRdb reprocessing: fastp at Q25, MiXCR clone calling, in-frame beta chains kept. Every CDR3 protein is listed once, alongside the most common genes and DNA of its rows. The authors' filters were not applied to this entry. Across this sample there are more than 120,000 distinct CDR3 sequences, with 7.7% seen only once. 0.73% of the sample goes to the ten largest clones.

This entry comes from a study of T cells after yellow fever vaccination (dated by TCRdb to between 2018 and 2021). Study-wide context: The SMART-Seq v4 Ultra Low Input RNA kit was used to prepare libraries from fractions with low cell numbers. Bulk PBMC replicates and cell subsets were isolated from blood drawn at multiple timepoints before and after both primary and secondary immunization. Two healthy male donors, one aged 18 to 30 and one aged 30 to 40 years, made up the cohort. To track T-cell clones before and after primary and booster YFV17D yellow fever vaccination, bulk TCR alpha and beta repertoires were sequenced longitudinally. Study-wide findings and limitations: Because the study included only two donors, the extent to which the findings can be generalized is limited. A small share of clonotypes occurred in both CD4 and CD8 compartments, likely arising from convergent recombination. FACS-sorted repertoires could contain abundant contaminating clonotypes from the bulk population, so computational filtering was required. The secondary T-cell response was found to be weaker but faster than the primary response, with a peak reached on day 5 rather than on day 15. Most clones expanded after primary vaccination were re-detected after the booster (around 96% of CD4 and around 88% of CD8), suggesting broad memory maintenance.

This TCR was sampled from a man younger than 40 who received the YFV17D yellow fever vaccine. Sequenced here: CD4+ T cells sorted from PBMCs, sampled 5 days after the yellow fever booster vaccination. The V gene is TRBV12-3 or TRBV12-4 and the J gene is TRBJ2-3; TRBD2 lines up with 8 middle nucleotides. The DNA reads as follows: TGTGCCAGCAGTGGGCCGGGACTAGTTCCGTATTTT. Translated, it reads CASSGPGLVPYF.